These 16 T cell receptor beta chains were sequenced from one sample in a study of T-cell memory formation after mild COVID-19. TCRdb processed the 5' RACE reads anew with MiXCR; each CDR3 protein has one entry. The table shows some 69,000 distinct CDR3 sequences, with roughly a sixth occurring only once. The sequenced material came from PBMCs or a T cell subset sorted from them (not recorded which). The source of these receptors is an adult woman who had mild COVID-19 (a few samples of this study predate the infection). Cell type and time point are not known.

DNA for the CDR3: TGTGCCTGTCTACTAGCGGGAGGGCCAGGGGAGCAGTACTTC. Its protein is CACLLAGGPGEQYF. This chain joins TRBV30 and TRBJ2-7; 13 bases match TRBD2. From germline, CDR1 is GTSNPN and CDR2 SVGIG (reference sequence). The CDR3 length is 14 residues. V shed 6 bases and J 7 bases; nucleotides not matched to a gene: 9.

The chain has TRBV4-2 and TRBJ2-7; D gene ambiguous. From germline, CDR1 is LGHNA and CDR2 YNFKEQ. Trimming took 0 bases from V and 4 from J, leaving 13 bases between them. This CDR3 has 15 amino acids. Written as DNA, the CDR3 is TGTGCCAGCAGCCAAGATCTGGCGGCAAATTACGAGCAGTACTTC. Residues: CASSQDLAANYEQYF.

This clonotype has more than one count but fewer than ten. The chain carries TRBV7-2 and TRBJ2-3; the D gene is possibly TRBD2 (5 bases). V lost 5 bases, J lost 3 bases, and 15 bases lay in between. The CDR3 spans 15 residues. Per germline, CDR1 SGHTA and CDR2 FQGNSA. The CDR3 sequence: CASSPLRTGTDTQYF. The CDR3 nucleotides are TGTGCCAGCAGCCCTCTCAGGACTGGGACAGATACGCAGTATTTT.

V is TRBV7-8 and J is TRBJ1-1, with D unresolved. The CDR3 consists of 11 residues. Germline CDR1 and CDR2: SGHVS and FQNEAQ. V gave up 1 base and J gave up 7 bases, with 4 bases separating them. The CDR3 region is CASSLVGEAFF. The CDR3 bases are TGTGCCAGCAGCTTAGTTGGTGAAGCTTTCTTT.

The chain is built from TRBV12-3 or TRBV12-4 and TRBJ1-5; no reliable D call. This CDR3 is built from 15 residues. Trimming pared 7 bases from V and 3 bases from J, leaving 16 bases between. The CDR3 region is CASTSWALFNQPQHF. For the CDR3, the DNA is TGTGCCAGCACCTCGTGGGCGCTATTCAATCAGCCCCAGCATTTT.

This clonotype came up a few times. V and J are TRBV12-3 or TRBV12-4 and TRBJ2-6; the match to TRBD1 covers 10 bases. The V segment lost 1 base and the J segment 0 bases; nucleotides outside the gene matches: 12. The CDR3 totals 21 residues. The CDR3 loop reads CASSLESPLTGGDSGANVLTF. The CDR3 DNA follows: TGTGCCAGCAGTTTAGAGTCCCCATTGACAGGGGGCGACTCTGGGGCCAACGTCCTGACTTTC.

Ten or more counts support this clonotype. The chain has TRBV27 and TRBJ2-7; D gene unclear. This CDR3 comprises 12 residues. Trimming shortened V by 8 bases and J by 0 bases, and 8 bases separated the two germline ends. Per germline, CDR1 MNHEY and CDR2 SMNVEV (reference sequence). The CDR3 region has the DNA TGTGCCAGCGGCGTCAGCTCCTACGAGCAGTACTTC. Translation: CASGVSSYEQYF.

The chain recombines TRBV20-1 with TRBJ1-1; D call uncertain. Germline V gene lookup returns CDR1 DFQATT and CDR2 SNEGSKA (reference sequence). Trimming took off 0 bases at V and 4 bases at J, with 9 bases between the two ends. This CDR3 has 13 residues. The CDR3 DNA reads TGCAGTGCTAGAGATCTCGGGTTCACTGAAGCTTTCTTT. Its translation is CSARDLGFTEAFF.

This clonotype has a count of ten or more. This sequence joins TRBV4-3 and TRBJ2-7; TRBD1 agrees at 10 bases. The CDR3 is 16 residues long. After removal of 3 bases from V and 2 bases from J, the junction contained 7 bases not matched to a gene. Germline-derived CDR1 and CDR2 are LGHNA and YSLEER. CDR3 sequence: CASSHSGTGEAYEQYF. The CDR3 coding sequence is TGCGCCAGCAGCCATTCCGGGACAGGGGAGGCCTACGAGCAGTACTTC.

This chain joins TRBV6-5 and TRBJ2-1; D unresolved. Per the germline V gene, CDR1 is MNHEY and CDR2 is SVGAGI. CDR3 length: 14 amino acids. V was trimmed by 5 bases and J by 4 bases, leaving 12 bases between them. CDR3 amino acids: CASSLTARYNEQFF. In DNA form, the CDR3 reads TGTGCCAGCAGTCTCACGGCACGTTACAATGAGCAGTTCTTC.

The sample holds a few counts of this clonotype. V gene TRBV24-1 combines with J gene TRBJ1-2; TRBD1 agrees at 8 bases. Trimming removed 3 bases from V and 4 bases from J; junction bases left unmatched: 6. From germline, CDR1 is KGHDR and CDR2 SFDVKD. This CDR3 comprises 15 residues. In DNA, the CDR3 is TGTGCCACCAGTGATGACAGGGGATGGGGCTATGGCTACACCTTC. Protein sequence: CATSDDRGWGYGYTF.

The rearrangement links TRBV12-3 or TRBV12-4 to TRBJ2-5, with a possible D match to TRBD1 (5 bases). Deletions cut 1 base from V and 5 bases from J, with 11 bases between. This CDR3 is 14 amino acids long. The CDR3 DNA reads as TGTGCCAGCAGTTTAGAGGCAGGGTCGGAGACCCAGTACTTC. Protein: CASSLEAGSETQYF.

CDR3 bases: TGCAGCGCAGAGGGACAGGGACCCAATGAGCAGTTCTTC. Amino acids: CSAEGQGPNEQFF. The V and J genes are TRBV29-1 and TRBJ2-1, with TRBD1 identical over 9 bases. From germline, CDR1 is SQVTM and CDR2 ANQGSEA. The trim removed 7 bases at V and 6 bases at J, leaving 7 bases unmatched. This CDR3 has 13 amino acids.

This clonotype was seen a handful of times. The chain uses TRBV29-1 and TRBJ2-7; the D gene is possibly TRBD2 (6 bases). The CDR3 length is 13 residues. Trimming stripped 5 bases from V and 0 bases from J, with 11 bases between. The V gene's germline CDR1 is SQVTM and CDR2 ANQGSEA. CDR3 region: CSVFGGSSYEQYF. CDR3 DNA: TGCAGCGTTTTCGGGGGAAGCTCCTACGAGCAGTACTTC.

This clonotype turned up a few times. The rearrangement links TRBV5-1 to TRBJ1-2; 7 bases map to TRBD1. Losses at the gene ends were 4 bases for V and 0 bases for J; bases not matched to a gene: 6. CDR3 size: 15 residues. Germline loops: CDR1 SGHRS, CDR2 YFSETQ. In DNA, the CDR3 is TGCGCCAGCAGCCCAAGGACAGGTTCTAACTATGGCTACACCTTC. Translating gives CASSPRTGSNYGYTF.

This clonotype occurred many times. The genes are TRBV27 and TRBJ2-1; 10 bases are shared with TRBD2. There are 14 residues in the CDR3. The V gene's germline CDR1 is MNHEY and CDR2 SMNVEV (reference sequence). V lost 9 bases and J lost 7; bases outside the gene matches: 9. In DNA, the CDR3 is TGTGCCAGTGCCCAACTAGCGGGGTGGAATGAGCAGTTCTTC. Amino acid sequence: CASAQLAGWNEQFF.